What follows are 18 T cell receptor beta chains derived from one specimen sequenced in a study of follicular helper T cells after annual influenza vaccination. Only in-frame clones appear in the TCRdb table, and some are missing; sequencing was by immunoSEQ multiplex PCR. The data show about 10,000 clones, roughly four fifths seen once. This sample's time point: 2014-2015 season, pre-vaccination. Source: CXCR5- memory CD4+ T cells sorted from blood, taken on the day of influenza vaccination. These receptor sequences come from an adult who received the influenza vaccine.

The rearrangement joins TRBV5-6 to TRBJ1-5; D is unclear. Germline V gene data show CDR1 as SGHDT and CDR2 as YYEEEE. CDR3 length: 14 amino acids. The V gene lost 3 bases and the J gene lost 7 bases, with 14 bases spanning the gap. CDR3 residues: CASSYGRERQPQHF. The CDR3 DNA follows: TGTGCCAGCAGCTACGGCAGAGAGCGCCAGCCCCAGCATTTT. Using reference TRBV5-6 and TRBJ1-5 for the parts outside the CDR3, the full variable domain is DAGVTQSPTHLIKTRGQQVTLRCSPKSGHDTVSWYQQALGQGPQFIFQYYEEEERQRGNFPDRFSGHQFPNYSSELNVNALLLGDSALYLCASSYGRERQPQHFGDGTRLSIL.

CDR3 DNA sequence: TGTGCCAGCAGCTTACGGCTACTCGAAGAGTCCCAAGAGACCCAGTACTTC. This codes for CASSLRLLEESQETQYF. The genes are TRBV7-9 and TRBJ2-5; D is unresolved. Trimming left V 2 bases short and J 1 base short, with 17 bases between. CDR3 length equals 17 residues. Looked up from germline, CDR1 is SEHNR and CDR2 is FQNEAQ (reference sequence).

The rearrangement joins TRBV28 to TRBJ1-2, with D unresolved. This CDR3 is 15 amino acids long. CDR1 and CDR2 (germline): MDHEN, SYDVKM. V was clipped by 6 bases and J by 2 bases, with 16 bases between them. The CDR3 DNA follows: TGTGCCAGCAGCCTGCCCGGGCCACTCAACTATGGCTACACCTTC. Amino acid sequence: CASSLPGPLNYGYTF.

V usage is TRBV12-2 and J usage is TRBJ2-7; whether TRBD2, the table's D call, matches the DNA was not checked. TRBV12-2 is a listed pseudogene. The CDR3 is made up of 14 amino acids. Here the CDR3 DNA reads TGTGCAAGTCGCCAGTCGGGGGGTACGTACGAGCAGTACTTC. Its translation is CASRQSGGTYEQYF.

This clone was picked up a small number of times. The chain recombines TRBV27 with TRBJ2-7; D might be TRBD1 or TRBD2, each matching 5 bases. The CDR3 extends over 16 amino acids. The V gene lost 2 bases and the J gene lost 5 bases, with 19 bases spanning the gap. Germline V lookup: CDR1 MNHEY, CDR2 SMNVEV (reference sequence). CDR3 region: CASSLSVRGRANEQYF. For the CDR3, the DNA is TGTGCCAGCAGTTTAAGTGTAAGGGGACGGGCCAACGAGCAGTACTTC.

The chain recombines TRBV6-6 with TRBJ1-5, with D possibly being TRBD1 (6 bases). V was trimmed by 0 bases and J by 9 bases, leaving 18 bases between them. The CDR3 is 16 residues long. Per the germline V gene, CDR1 is MNHNY and CDR2 is SVGAGI (reference sequence). CDR3 DNA sequence: TGTGCCAGCAGTTACTCAGGGGACAACCGACCGACGCCCCAGCATTTT. It encodes CASSYSGDNRPTPQHF.

The chain combines TRBV2 with TRBJ1-1, with D perhaps matching TRBD1 (6 bases). Trimming cost V 1 base and J 7 bases, with 13 bases left between them. Germline lookup yields CDR1 SNHLY and CDR2 FYNNEI. The CDR3 contains 14 residues. DNA of the CDR3: TGTGCCAGCAGTGAAGTGGGGGGGCGGGATGAAGCTTTCTTT. It is translated as CASSEVGGRDEAFF. The variable domain in full, completed from reference TRBV2 and TRBJ1-1, reads EPEVTQTPSHQVTQMGQEVILRCVPISNHLYFYWYRQILGQKVEFLVSFYNNEISEKSEIFDDQFSVERPDGSNFTLKIRSTKLEDSAMYFCASSEVGGRDEAFFGQGTRLTVV.

The genes are TRBV28 and TRBJ2-1, with D uncertain. The germline V gene has CDR1 MDHEN and CDR2 SYDVKM. This CDR3 has 11 amino acids. The V and J ends lost 1 base and 10 bases respectively, with 5 bases between them. Here the CDR3 DNA reads TGTGCCAGCAGTTTATCGAGGGAGCAGTTCTTC. This sequence encodes CASSLSREQFF.

This clone was found a few times. This rearrangement joins TRBV5-1 to TRBJ2-1; 10 nucleotides match TRBD2. J gave up 9 bases and V 4 bases, and 10 bases lay outside the gene matches. The length of the CDR3 is 15 residues. The germline gives CDR1 SGHRS, CDR2 YFSETQ. CDR3 nucleotides: TGCGCCAGCAGCGGTACCACTAGCGGGATCAGTGAGCAGTTCTTC. Amino acid sequence: CASSGTTSGISEQFF.

This chain links TRBV18 with TRBJ2-7, with 9 bases lining up with TRBD1. Germline V CDR1 and CDR2: KGHSH, LQKENI. The CDR3 runs to 13 residues. Trimming took 9 bases from V and 4 from J; bases not matched to a gene: 7. In DNA, the CDR3 is TGTGCCAGTCACGGGACAGGGACTTACGAGCAGTACTTC. Amino acids: CASHGTGTYEQYF.

V is TRBV7-6 and J is TRBJ2-7; unclear D gene. The CDR3 length is 12 residues. Between the trimmed V and J ends, which lost 1 base and 5 bases, there was a span of 6 bases. The germline CDR1 and CDR2 sequences are SGHVS and FNYEAQ. CDR3 in amino acids: CASSLGSDEQYF. DNA of the CDR3: TGTGCCAGCAGCTTAGGGAGCGACGAGCAGTACTTC.

This chain links TRBV20-1 with TRBJ1-5, with D unclear. V lost 1 base to trimming and J lost 9 bases, with 7 bases between them. The CDR3 extends over 11 amino acids. The germline V gene encodes CDR1 DFQATT and CDR2 SNEGSKA (reference sequence). In nucleotides, the CDR3 is TGCAGTGCTAGAGGATCGGGGCCCCAGCATTTT. This sequence encodes CSARGSGPQHF.

The chain recombines TRBV19 with TRBJ2-5, with TRBD1 matching over 12 bases. The CDR3 is 17 residues long. Germline V gives CDR1 LNHDA, CDR2 SQIVND (reference sequence). V dropped 1 base and J dropped 2; count of bases not matched to a gene: 5. This CDR3 is CASSIGGTGGMQETQYF. CDR3 DNA sequence: TGTGCCAGTAGTATAGGGGGGACAGGGGGCATGCAAGAGACCCAGTACTTC.

This clone was observed once. The chain recombines TRBV7-3 with TRBJ2-5; perhaps TRBD1 as D (8 bases). The V gene's germline CDR1 is SGHTA and CDR2 FQGTGA. CDR3 size: 15 residues. Trimming left V 6 bases short and J 3 bases short, with 17 bases between. CDR3 region: CASSPDTGGEETQYF. The CDR3 nucleotides read TGTGCCAGCAGTCCTGACACAGGGGGGGAAGAGACCCAGTACTTC.

The J gene is TRBJ2-1, the V gene TRBV5-8; 9 bases align to TRBD2. This CDR3 region has 19 residues. The V segment lost 0 bases and the J segment 2 bases; nucleotides outside the gene matches: 12. The germline V gene encodes CDR1 SGHTS and CDR2 YDEGEE. The CDR3 reads CASSLVSGSGSVAYNEQFF. The DNA of the CDR3 is TGTGCCAGCAGCTTGGTCTCGGGTAGCGGGAGTGTGGCCTACAATGAGCAGTTCTTC. Filled out from reference TRBV5-8 and TRBJ2-1, the complete variable domain reads EAGVTQSPTHLIKTRGQQATLRCSPISGHTSVYWYQQALGLGLQFLLWYDEGEERNRGNFPPRFSGRQFPNYSSELNVNALELEDSALYLCASSLVSGSGSVAYNEQFFGPGTRLTVL.

The chain uses TRBV20-1 and TRBJ2-7, with D perhaps assigned TRBD1 or TRBD2 (5 bases each). The CDR3 extends over 11 amino acids. CDR1 and CDR2 (germline): DFQATT, SNEGSKA (reference sequence). V lost 1 base to trimming and J lost 6 bases, with 7 bases between them. The CDR3 here is CSARGGGEQYF. CDR3 in DNA: TGCAGTGCTAGAGGTGGGGGCGAGCAGTACTTC.

This clone was seen a single time. The chain combines TRBV10-3 with TRBJ1-1; TRBD1 is a possible D gene (5 bases). This CDR3 region has 14 residues. The V gene's germline CDR1 is ENHRY and CDR2 SYGVKD. V lost 6 bases to trimming and J lost 4 bases, with 15 bases between them. CDR3 sequence: CAIRPSDRGTEAFF. The CDR3 nucleotides read TGTGCCATCAGACCCAGCGATAGGGGCACTGAAGCTTTCTTT.

V is TRBV28 and J is TRBJ1-1; no clear D. Trimming took off 5 bases at V and 3 bases at J, with 13 bases between the two ends. The CDR3 runs 14 residues. The V gene's germline CDR1 is MDHEN and CDR2 SYDVKM. The CDR3 nucleotides read TGTGCCAGCAGTCCCCCGGGTCGGGACACTGAAGCTTTCTTT. Translating it yields CASSPPGRDTEAFF.